This entry describes one T cell receptor beta chain. The authors' processing: Amplification with reference gene primers provided the estimates of nucleated cell counts. Only in-frame clones appear in the TCRdb table, and some are missing; sequencing was by immunoSEQ multiplex PCR. V, J and clone size were drawn from that table, and D and trimming were deduced from the DNA. The sample carries around 130,000 clones, roughly 81% recorded once. Germline values: CDR1 SGHDT, CDR2 YYEEEE. The CDR3 spans 16 residues. V shed 3 bases and J shed 2 bases, with 16 bases lying between them. The record originates from a study of blood T cell repertoires in COVID-19. Overall study context: Samples of COVID-19 (acute and convalescent) were obtained from the United States, Italy and Spain. PBMCs, B-cell-depleted T cells, or T cells were the source of the cDNA or gDNA that made up the material.

This chain connects TRBV5-6 to TRBJ2-3; tentatively, D is TRBD1 (5 bases). This clonotype was obtained from a human donor in a cohort sampled during active COVID-19. Sequenced input: peripheral blood. CDR3 loop: CASSSYRTRLTDTQYF. In DNA, the CDR3 is TGTGCCAGCAGCTCTTACCGGACAAGGCTCACAGATACGCAGTATTTT.